This record concerns one T cell receptor (beta chain) sequence. It lacks a known antigen. No base quality values were provided; no much bigger clone lies one nucleotide off. TCR CDR3 regions were amplified from genomic DNA by multiplex PCR using the deep immunoSEQ assay. Genomic DNA extracted from each cell subset was distributed evenly over all wells of several immunoSEQ 96-well plates, and each plate served as one replicate. For sorted subsets, around 200 ng genomic DNA, equal to 25,000 to 35,000 T cell genomes, was loaded into each replicate PCR. Purified libraries were measured with a Qubit 3.0 fluorometer, size-checked on a Bioanalyzer 2100, and measured again with the KAPA Library Quantification kit. A separate single-read 150-cycle Illumina NextSeq 550 flow cell was used to sequence each immunoSEQ 96-well plate. Under the source paper's analysis protocol: Because only junctional sequences without quality scores were contained in the immunoSEQ output, filtering matching that applied to full-length reads could not be performed. To assign V/J genes and CDR3, sequences were annotated against IMGT germline references using PyIR, a Python wrapper for IgBLAST v1.9. Reads were removed for weak V/J assignments (E-value above 1e-6), missing CDR3, stop codons, out-of-frame junctions, or ambiguous translated residues. A V3J clonotype was defined by an identical inferred V gene, J gene, and CDR3 amino acid sequence. To compute the percentage overlap between repertoires, the number of shared unique clonotypes was divided by the size of the smaller repertoire. Richness of each repertoire was evaluated using RTK rarefaction, the Chao1 estimator, and Recon v2.1 estimates of unobserved clonotypes. Generation probabilities were computed with OLGA for all TCRbeta clonotypes obtained by the gDNA method from a handful of donors. The source is immuneACCESS, and TCRdb retained only in-frame sequences with V and J called. Part of the clones is not carried over; for the studies checked, unresolved V genes explain less than half of this, and the remainder is unexplained. Clone size and V and J calls were adopted from that table, with D and trimming inferred from the DNA. The sample contains roughly 2,500,000 clones, 90% to 95% of them found a single time. The top ten clones comprise approximately 0.36% of the sample.

This sample was included in a study of shared clonotypes between healthy human individuals (dated by TCRdb to the early 2020s). With respect to the entire study: The cohort comprised a couple of women and three men aged 18 to 49 years. To estimate repertoire size and how much clonotypes are shared between individuals, the study performed deep sequencing of blood TCR repertoires from a few healthy adults. Per donor, leukapheresis produced somewhere between about 0.8 and 9.5 billion PBMCs. For each donor, CD4 naive and CD4 memory were each given three plates, CD8 naive was given two plates, and CD8 memory was given one plate. Different laboratories and diverse techniques were used to prepare libraries and sequence TCR repertoires, to increase sequencing depth and limit assay-specific biases.

The donors were healthy, HIV-negative adults with no recently reported acute infections or vaccinations. Only Caucasian adults living in Nashville, Tennessee, USA were represented among the donors. CD4+ T cells were enriched through magnetic negative selection, after which naive cells were positively selected on CD45RA and the remaining negative fraction served as the memory subset. After blood collection by leukapheresis, PBMCs were isolated using Ficoll-Histopaque density gradient centrifugation and then cryopreserved in the vapor phase of liquid nitrogen. Analytical flow cytometry was used to check the purity and quantity of each magnetically sorted T cell population. From each sorted fraction, genomic DNA was isolated and quantified by UV absorbance on a Nanodrop 2000c. What the authors observed across the whole study: Incomplete sequencing was indicated by rarefaction of sorted-subset datasets, despite the large sequencing depth. Sampling was restricted to blood, and TCR repertoires in tissue are likely to differ from TCR repertoires in blood. Higher generation probabilities were observed for clonotypes shared by all four sorted-subset donors than for non-shared clonotypes. Pairwise subsampling led to the expectation that sequencing depth would affect the degree of clonotype sharing among donors. The small number of donors limited the genetic and exposure-history diversity represented. When a handful of donors were compared, the shared fraction of clonotypes was about 5.4% for naive CD4, roughly 3.3% for naive CD8, 2% to 2.5% for memory CD4, and 0.35% to 0.4% for memory CD8. Naive subsets generally had larger estimated clonotype richness than memory subsets.

From the germline V gene, CDR1 is SGHDT and CDR2 is YYEEEE. The V and J ends are trimmed by 4 bases and 2 bases, leaving 12 bases between them. From the cysteine up to the phenylalanine, the CDR3 has a length of 14 residues. Left in the record is the CDR3 DNA by itself, 42 bases read in frame from the first base. The sequence joins TRBV5-6 to TRBJ1-1; the D gene cannot be named for sure. This receptor was obtained from a man aged 18 to 29 in good health. Some clones in this sample may be carry-over from other donors' samples. Sequences were obtained from naive CD4+ T cells from PBMCs. The cell subset or site label on this specimen signifies: CD45RA+ positively selected. Read as DNA, the sequence is TGTGCCAGCAGCCCCACTCTGGGTAACACTGAAGCTTTCTTT. This gives the protein CASSPTLGNTEAFF. The CDR3 plus the reference TRBV5-6 and TRBJ1-1 genes for the other parts give the full variable domain: DAGVTQSPTHLIKTRGQQVTLRCSPKSGHDTVSWYQQALGQGPQFIFQYYEEEERQRGNFPDRFSGHQFPNYSSELNVNALLLGDSALYLCASSPTLGNTEAFFGQGTRLTVV.